The 15 T cell receptor beta chains below come from one sample, sequenced in a study of cytomegalovirus exposure and HLA in healthy donors. Primers: 60 Vbeta forward and 13 Jbeta reverse. The protocol was immunoSEQ multiplex PCR, while the TCRdb copy is restricted to in-frame clones and leaves out a portion. The sample records about 59,000 clones, 75% to 85% being singletons. Sequencing input: PBMCs. Receptor source: a human donor in good health.

The genes are TRBV28 and TRBJ1-2; D is unresolved. CDR1 is MDHEN, CDR2 SYDVKM, per germline. Trimming removed 6 bases from V and 2 bases from J, with 7 bases in between. CDR3 length: 12 residues. CDR3 nucleotides: TGTGCCAGCAGGAGACAAAACTATGGCTACACCTTC. Translating gives CASRRQNYGYTF.

Concerning this clone: At one of its ends the junction is not consistent with the germline gene, which may arise from a read error. The sample holds other DNA sequences that translate to the same CDR3. This chain connects TRBV10-3 to TRBJ2-3, with 8 bases matching TRBD1. Germline V gene lookup returns CDR1 ENHRY and CDR2 SYGVKD. There are 17 residues in the CDR3. The CDR3 DNA follows: TGCGCCATCAGTGAGACCGGACAGGGACGAGCTCGGGATACGCAGTATTTT. This codes for CAISETGQGRARDTQYF.

The chain combines TRBV7-2 with TRBJ2-1; 11 bases line up with TRBD2. The CDR3 is 15 residues long. The V gene end was trimmed by 2 bases and the J gene end by 8 bases; junction bases not matched to a gene: 5. Germline CDR1 reads SGHTA; CDR2 reads FQGNSA. The CDR3 loop reads CASSLLYSGGDEQFF. The CDR3 bases are TGTGCCAGCAGCTTATTGTATAGCGGGGGGGATGAGCAGTTCTTC.

About this clone: This sample includes further DNA sequences coding for the same CDR3. The J gene is TRBJ1-1, the V gene TRBV2; D possibly corresponds to TRBD1 (6 bases). Deletions cut 6 bases from V and 2 bases from J, with 10 bases between. This CDR3 spans 13 amino acids. Germline V lookup: CDR1 SNHLY, CDR2 FYNNEI. The CDR3 region is CASRGQLNTEAFF. As DNA, the CDR3 is TGTGCCAGCAGAGGACAGCTAAACACTGAAGCTTTCTTT.

The chain recombines TRBV7-2 with TRBJ2-1, with D possibly matching TRBD1 (5 bases). The CDR3 has 15 amino acids. The germline V gene encodes CDR1 SGHTA and CDR2 FQGNSA. Between the trimmed V and J ends, which lost 5 bases and 5 bases, there was a span of 16 bases. The CDR3, as DNA: TGTGCCAGCAGCACCGGACAAGCAACAAACAATGAGCAGTTCTTC. Its protein is CASSTGQATNNEQFF.

V is TRBV5-4 and J is TRBJ1-1, with 7 bases aligning to TRBD1. Germline V gene lookup returns CDR1 SGHNT and CDR2 YYREEE (reference sequence). Germline trimming cut 4 bases from V and 3 bases from J; bases unmatched to any gene: 6. CDR3 length: 14 amino acids. This CDR3 reads CASSKGGRDTEAFF. The CDR3, as DNA: TGTGCCAGCAGCAAAGGGGGCCGGGACACTGAAGCTTTCTTT.

There are a few counts of this clone. V gene TRBV6-6 combines with J gene TRBJ1-1, with D tentatively TRBD1 (5 bases). V lost 6 bases and J lost 7, with 12 bases in between. There are 12 residues in the CDR3. Per the germline V gene, CDR1 is MNHNY and CDR2 is SVGAGI (reference sequence). The CDR3 region is CASSGPGGEAFF. In DNA form, the CDR3 reads TGTGCCAGCAGCGGCCCGGGGGGTGAAGCTTTCTTT.

The genes are TRBV4-1 and TRBJ2-3; maybe TRBD2 (6 bases). V lost 2 bases and J 0 bases, leaving 15 bases between the germline ends. The CDR3 consists of 17 residues. The germline V gene has CDR1 MGHRA and CDR2 YSYEKL. CDR3 DNA: TGCGCCAGCAGCCAATACCTCGGGAGATCTAGCACAGATACGCAGTATTTT. It encodes CASSQYLGRSSTDTQYF.

This clone is a singleton in its sample. J is TRBJ1-1 and V is TRBV7-2; TRBD1 matches 8 bases. Germline CDR1 SGHTA, CDR2 FQGNSA. This CDR3 is built from 14 residues. Trimming took 9 bases from V and 3 from J; bases not matched to a gene: 9. This chain's CDR3 is CASSFYRGDTEAFF. For the CDR3, the DNA is TGTGCCAGTTCTTTCTACAGGGGGGACACTGAAGCTTTCTTT. The full variable domain, in which reference TRBV7-2 and TRBJ1-1 provide the parts outside the CDR3, is GAGVSQSPSNKVTEKGKDVELRCDPISGHTALYWYRQSLGQGLEFLIYFQGNSAPDKSGLPSDRFSAERTGGSVSTLTIQRTQQEDSAVYLCASSFYRGDTEAFFGQGTRLTVV.

This clone occurred once. The chain combines TRBV5-4 with TRBJ2-7, with TRBD2 matching over 13 bases. Trimming at V came to 3 bases and at J to 5 bases, leaving 5 bases not matched to a gene. Germline V gene lookup returns CDR1 SGHNT and CDR2 YYREEE (reference sequence). This CDR3 has 15 amino acids. This CDR3 is CASSSGLAGAHEQYF. The CDR3 DNA reads as TGTGCCAGCAGCTCCGGACTAGCGGGAGCCCACGAGCAGTACTTC.

The chain joins TRBV12-5 to TRBJ2-2, with 9 bases fitting TRBD1. V lost 4 bases to trimming and J lost 1 base; unmatched junction nucleotides: 4. The CDR3 has 16 amino acids. The germline CDR1 and CDR2 sequences are LGHNT and FRNRAP. The CDR3 DNA sequence: TGTGCTAGTGGTTCTCCGGGACAGGGGAACACCGGGGAGCTGTTTTTT. Encoded protein: CASGSPGQGNTGELFF.

This chain joins TRBV5-1 and TRBJ2-3; TRBD2 matches at 11 bases. Germline CDR1 SGHRS, CDR2 YFSETQ. J gave up 6 bases and V 0 bases, and 9 bases lay outside the gene matches. This CDR3 spans 17 amino acids. CDR3 bases: TGCGCCAGCAGCTTGGCGCTGACTAGCGGGGTAACGGATACGCAGTATTTT. It specifies CASSLALTSGVTDTQYF.

The chain has TRBV6-4 and TRBJ2-3, with 10 positions matching TRBD1. This CDR3 region has 15 residues. V trimming: 0 bases; J trimming: 4 bases; junction bases outside the gene matches: 1. From germline, CDR1 is MRHNA and CDR2 SNTAGT. The CDR3 DNA sequence: TGTGCCAGCAGTGACTCGACAGGGGGCCCAGATACGCAGTATTTT. Its translation: CASSDSTGGPDTQYF.

V gene TRBV10-3 combines with J gene TRBJ2-7; no clear D gene. Germline CDR1 reads ENHRY; CDR2 reads SYGVKD. Trimming pared 6 bases from V and 6 bases from J, leaving 18 bases between. The CDR3 runs to 14 residues. The CDR3 protein is CAISPELHQPEQYF. The CDR3 DNA reads as TGTGCCATCAGCCCTGAACTACACCAGCCCGAGCAGTACTTC.

The chain combines TRBV7-3 with TRBJ2-7, with 7 bases matching TRBD2. J lost 2 bases, V lost 3 bases, and 7 bases had no gene match. Germline CDR1 SGHTA, CDR2 FQGTGA. The CDR3 sequence is 15 residues long. CDR3 protein: CASSFQSGETYEQYF. The CDR3 coding sequence is TGTGCCAGCAGCTTCCAAAGCGGGGAGACCTACGAGCAGTACTTC.